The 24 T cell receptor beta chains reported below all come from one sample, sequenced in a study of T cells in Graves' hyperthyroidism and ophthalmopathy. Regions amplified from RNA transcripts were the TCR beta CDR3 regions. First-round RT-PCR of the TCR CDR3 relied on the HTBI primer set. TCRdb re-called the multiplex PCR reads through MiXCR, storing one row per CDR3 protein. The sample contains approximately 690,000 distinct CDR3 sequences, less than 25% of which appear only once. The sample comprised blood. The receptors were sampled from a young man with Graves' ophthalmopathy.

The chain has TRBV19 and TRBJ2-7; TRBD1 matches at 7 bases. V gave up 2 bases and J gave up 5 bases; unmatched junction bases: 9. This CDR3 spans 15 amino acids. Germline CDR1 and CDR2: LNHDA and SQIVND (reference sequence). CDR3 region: CASSISTGNNHEQYF. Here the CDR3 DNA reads TGTGCCAGTAGTATATCGACAGGGAATAACCACGAGCAGTACTTC.

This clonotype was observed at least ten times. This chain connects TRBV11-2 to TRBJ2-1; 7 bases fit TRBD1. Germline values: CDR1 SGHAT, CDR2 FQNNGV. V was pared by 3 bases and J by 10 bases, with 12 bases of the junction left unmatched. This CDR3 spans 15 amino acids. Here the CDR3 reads CASSFPGTVTEEQFF. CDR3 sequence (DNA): TGTGCCAGCAGCTTCCCCGGGACAGTGACCGAAGAGCAGTTCTTC. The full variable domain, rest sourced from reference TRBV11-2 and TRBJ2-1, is EAGVAQSPRYKIIEKRQSVAFWCNPISGHATLYWYQQILGQGPKLLIQFQNNGVVDDSQLPKDRFSAERLKGVDSTLKIQPAKLEDSAVYLCASSFPGTVTEEQFFGPGTRLTVL.

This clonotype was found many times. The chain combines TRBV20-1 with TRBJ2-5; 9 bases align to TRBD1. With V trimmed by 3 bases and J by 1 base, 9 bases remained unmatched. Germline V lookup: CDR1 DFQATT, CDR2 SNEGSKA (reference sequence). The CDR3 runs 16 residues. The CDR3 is CSASGHRGPSQETQYF. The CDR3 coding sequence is TGCAGTGCTAGTGGCCACAGGGGGCCTAGCCAAGAGACCCAGTACTTC.

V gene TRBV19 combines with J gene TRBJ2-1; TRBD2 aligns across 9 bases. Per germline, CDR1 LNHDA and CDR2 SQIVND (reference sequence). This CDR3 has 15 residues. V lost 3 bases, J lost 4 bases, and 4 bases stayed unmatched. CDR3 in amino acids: CASSIAGGIYNEQFF. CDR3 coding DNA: TGTGCCAGTAGTATTGCGGGAGGGATATACAATGAGCAGTTCTTC.

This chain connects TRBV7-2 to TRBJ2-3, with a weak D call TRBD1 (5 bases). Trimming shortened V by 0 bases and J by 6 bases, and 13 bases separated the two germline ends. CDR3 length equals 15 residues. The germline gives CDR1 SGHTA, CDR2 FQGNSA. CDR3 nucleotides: TGTGCCAGCAGCTTAGCGCAACAGGCCTCGGATACGCAGTATTTT. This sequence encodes CASSLAQQASDTQYF.

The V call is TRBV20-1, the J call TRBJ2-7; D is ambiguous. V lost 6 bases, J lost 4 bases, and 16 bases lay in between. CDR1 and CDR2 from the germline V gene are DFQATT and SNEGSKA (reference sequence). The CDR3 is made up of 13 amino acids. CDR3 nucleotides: TGCAGTGCCAATGGGTTGAGTGAATACGAGCAGTACTTC. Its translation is CSANGLSEYEQYF.

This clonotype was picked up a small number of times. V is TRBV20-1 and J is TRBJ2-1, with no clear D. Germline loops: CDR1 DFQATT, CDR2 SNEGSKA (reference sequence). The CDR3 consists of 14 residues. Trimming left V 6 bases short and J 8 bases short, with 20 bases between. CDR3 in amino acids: CSAPTSGFDDEQFF. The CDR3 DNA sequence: TGCAGTGCCCCAACTTCAGGCTTTGATGATGAGCAGTTCTTC.

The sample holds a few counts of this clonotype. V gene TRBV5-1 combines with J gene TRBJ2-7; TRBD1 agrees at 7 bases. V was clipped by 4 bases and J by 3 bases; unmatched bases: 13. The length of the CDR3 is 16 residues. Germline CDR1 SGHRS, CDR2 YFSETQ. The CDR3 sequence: CASSPNLPGQIYEQYF. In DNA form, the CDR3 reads TGCGCCAGCAGCCCAAACCTCCCGGGACAGATCTACGAGCAGTACTTC.

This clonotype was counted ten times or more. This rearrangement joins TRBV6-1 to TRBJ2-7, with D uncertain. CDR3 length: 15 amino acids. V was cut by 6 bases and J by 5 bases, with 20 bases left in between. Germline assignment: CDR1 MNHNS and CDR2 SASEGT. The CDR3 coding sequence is TGTGCCAGCAGCTACCGGGCCGATTTGGCCCACGAGCAGTACTTC. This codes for CASSYRADLAHEQYF.

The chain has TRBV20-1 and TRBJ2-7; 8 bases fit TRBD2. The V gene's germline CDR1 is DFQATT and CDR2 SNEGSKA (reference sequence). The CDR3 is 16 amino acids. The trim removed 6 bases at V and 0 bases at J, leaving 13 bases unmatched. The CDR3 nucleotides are TGCAGTGCCGAACCCGGACTAGCCCGTTACTCCTACGAGCAGTACTTC. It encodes CSAEPGLARYSYEQYF.

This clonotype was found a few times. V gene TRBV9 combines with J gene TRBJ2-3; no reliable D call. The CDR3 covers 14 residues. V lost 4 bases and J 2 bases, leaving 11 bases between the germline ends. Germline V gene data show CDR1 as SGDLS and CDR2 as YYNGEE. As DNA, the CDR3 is TGTGCCAGCAGCCTCCGGGCCCACACAGATACGCAGTATTTT. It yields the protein CASSLRAHTDTQYF.

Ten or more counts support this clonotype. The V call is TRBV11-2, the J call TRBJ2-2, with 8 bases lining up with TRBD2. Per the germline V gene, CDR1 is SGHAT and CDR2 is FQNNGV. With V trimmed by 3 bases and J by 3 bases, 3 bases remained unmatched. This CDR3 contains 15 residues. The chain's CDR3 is CASSFEREYTGELFF. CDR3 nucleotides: TGTGCCAGCAGCTTCGAGCGGGAGTACACCGGGGAGCTGTTTTTT. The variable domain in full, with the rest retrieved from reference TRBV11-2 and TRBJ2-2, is EAGVAQSPRYKIIEKRQSVAFWCNPISGHATLYWYQQILGQGPKLLIQFQNNGVVDDSQLPKDRFSAERLKGVDSTLKIQPAKLEDSAVYLCASSFEREYTGELFFGEGSRLTVL.

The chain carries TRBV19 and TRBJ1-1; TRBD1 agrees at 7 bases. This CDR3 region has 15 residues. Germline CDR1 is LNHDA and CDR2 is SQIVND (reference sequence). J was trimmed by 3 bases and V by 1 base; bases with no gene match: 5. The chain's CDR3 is CASSIGQGLHTEAFF. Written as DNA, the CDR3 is TGTGCCAGTAGTATAGGACAGGGATTGCACACTGAAGCTTTCTTT.

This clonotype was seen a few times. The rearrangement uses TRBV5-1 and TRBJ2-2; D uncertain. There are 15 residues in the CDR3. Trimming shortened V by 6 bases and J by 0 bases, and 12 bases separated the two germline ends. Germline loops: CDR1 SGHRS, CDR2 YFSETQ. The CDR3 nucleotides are TGCGCCAGCACCCTTTCCACCGCGAACACCGGGGAGCTGTTTTTT. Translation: CASTLSTANTGELFF.

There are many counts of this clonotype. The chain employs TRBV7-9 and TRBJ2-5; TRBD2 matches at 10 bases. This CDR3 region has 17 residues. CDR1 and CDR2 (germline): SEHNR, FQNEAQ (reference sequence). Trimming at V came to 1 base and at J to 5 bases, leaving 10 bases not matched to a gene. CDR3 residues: CASSLVRSGRAEETQYF. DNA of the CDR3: TGTGCCAGCAGCTTAGTTCGGAGCGGGAGGGCCGAGGAGACCCAGTACTTC.

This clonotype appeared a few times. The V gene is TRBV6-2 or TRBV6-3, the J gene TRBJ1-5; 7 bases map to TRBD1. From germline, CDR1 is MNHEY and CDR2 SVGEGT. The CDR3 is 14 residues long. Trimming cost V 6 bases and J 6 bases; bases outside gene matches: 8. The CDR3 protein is CASRSSGGGQPQHF. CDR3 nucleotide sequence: TGTGCCAGCAGGTCGTCAGGGGGTGGTCAGCCCCAGCATTTT.

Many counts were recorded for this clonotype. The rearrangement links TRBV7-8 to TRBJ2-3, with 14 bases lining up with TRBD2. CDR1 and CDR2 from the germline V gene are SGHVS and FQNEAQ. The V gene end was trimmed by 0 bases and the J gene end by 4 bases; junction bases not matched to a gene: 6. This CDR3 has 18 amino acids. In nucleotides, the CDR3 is TGTGCCAGCAGCTTAGCGGGGACTAGCGGGAGTAACGCAGATACGCAGTATTTT. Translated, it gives CASSLAGTSGSNADTQYF.

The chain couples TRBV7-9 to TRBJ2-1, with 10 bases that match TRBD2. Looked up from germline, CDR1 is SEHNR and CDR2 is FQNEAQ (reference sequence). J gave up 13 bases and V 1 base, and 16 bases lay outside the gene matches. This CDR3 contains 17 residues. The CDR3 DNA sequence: TGTGCCAGCAGCTTAGTACCTAGCGGGAGTAGGTCCCCGAGCCAGTTCTTC. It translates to CASSLVPSGSRSPSQFF.

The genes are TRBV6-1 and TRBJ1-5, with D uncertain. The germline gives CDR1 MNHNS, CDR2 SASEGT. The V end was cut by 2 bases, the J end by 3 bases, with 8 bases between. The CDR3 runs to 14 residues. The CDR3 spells CASSELRANQPQHF. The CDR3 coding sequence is TGTGCCAGCAGTGAACTGAGGGCCAATCAGCCCCAGCATTTT.

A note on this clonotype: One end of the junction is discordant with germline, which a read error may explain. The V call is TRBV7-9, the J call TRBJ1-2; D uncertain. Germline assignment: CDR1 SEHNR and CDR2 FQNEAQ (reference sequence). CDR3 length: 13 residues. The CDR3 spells CGSSLDSVYGYTF. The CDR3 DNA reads TGTGGCAGCAGCTTAGATTCGGTTTATGGCTACACCTTC.

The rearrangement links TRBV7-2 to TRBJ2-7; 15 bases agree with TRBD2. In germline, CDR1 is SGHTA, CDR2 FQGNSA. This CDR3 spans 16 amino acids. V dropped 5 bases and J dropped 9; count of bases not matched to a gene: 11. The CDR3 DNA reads TGTGCCAGCAGCCCTACTGGGACTAGCGGGAGGAGGTGGCAGTACTTC. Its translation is CASSPTGTSGRRWQYF.

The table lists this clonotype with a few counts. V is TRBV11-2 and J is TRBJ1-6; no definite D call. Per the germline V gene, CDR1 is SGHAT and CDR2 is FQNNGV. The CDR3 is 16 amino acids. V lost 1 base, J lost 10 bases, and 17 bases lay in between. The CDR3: CASSLGRGSQRSPLHF. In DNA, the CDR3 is TGTGCCAGCAGCTTAGGCCGGGGATCCCAACGGTCACCCCTCCACTTT. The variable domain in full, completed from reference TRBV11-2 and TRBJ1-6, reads EAGVAQSPRYKIIEKRQSVAFWCNPISGHATLYWYQQILGQGPKLLIQFQNNGVVDDSQLPKDRFSAERLKGVDSTLKIQPAKLEDSAVYLCASSLGRGSQRSPLHFGNGTRLTVT.

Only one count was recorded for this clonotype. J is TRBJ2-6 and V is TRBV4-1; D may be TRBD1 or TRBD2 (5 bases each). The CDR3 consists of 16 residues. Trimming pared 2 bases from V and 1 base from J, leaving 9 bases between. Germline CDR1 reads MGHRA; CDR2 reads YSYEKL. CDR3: CASSQSGTSGANVLTF. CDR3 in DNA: TGCGCCAGCAGCCAATCCGGGACGTCTGGGGCCAACGTCCTGACTTTC.

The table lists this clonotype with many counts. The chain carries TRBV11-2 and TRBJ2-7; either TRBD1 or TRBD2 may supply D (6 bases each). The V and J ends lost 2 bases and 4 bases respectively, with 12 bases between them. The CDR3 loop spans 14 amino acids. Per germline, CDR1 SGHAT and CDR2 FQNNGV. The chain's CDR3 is CASSLTGGPYEQYF. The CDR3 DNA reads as TGTGCCAGCAGCTTAACCGGGGGCCCATACGAGCAGTACTTC.